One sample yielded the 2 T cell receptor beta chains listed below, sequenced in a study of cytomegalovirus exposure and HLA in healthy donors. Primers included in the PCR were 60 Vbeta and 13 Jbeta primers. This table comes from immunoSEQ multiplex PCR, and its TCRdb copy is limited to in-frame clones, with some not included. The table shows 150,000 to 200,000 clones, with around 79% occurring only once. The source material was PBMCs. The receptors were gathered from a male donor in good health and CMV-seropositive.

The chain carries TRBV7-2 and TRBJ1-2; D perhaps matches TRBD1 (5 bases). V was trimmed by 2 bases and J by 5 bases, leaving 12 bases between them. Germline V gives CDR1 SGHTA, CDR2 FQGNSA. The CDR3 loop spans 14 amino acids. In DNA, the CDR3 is TGTGCCAGCAGCTTATCCGCAGGGTTGTATGGCTACACCTTC. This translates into CASSLSAGLYGYTF.

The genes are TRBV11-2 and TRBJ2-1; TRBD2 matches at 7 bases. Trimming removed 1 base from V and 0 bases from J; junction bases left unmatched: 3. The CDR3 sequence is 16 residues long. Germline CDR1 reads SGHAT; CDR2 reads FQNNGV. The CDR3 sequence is CASSLGASGSYNEQFF. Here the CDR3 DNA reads TGTGCCAGCAGCTTAGGGGCTAGCGGCTCCTACAATGAGCAGTTCTTC.